The 30 T cell receptor beta chains listed next were all sequenced from one sample in a study of T cells in Graves' hyperthyroidism and ophthalmopathy. There were TCR beta CDR3 regions amplified from RNA transcripts. The HTBI primer set served for first-round RT-PCR of the TCR CDR3. TCRdb reanalysed the multiplex PCR reads using MiXCR and keeps one entry per CDR3 protein. The sample holds under 300,000 distinct CDR3 sequences, about an eighth seen once. Specimen: blood. Every receptor here comes from a woman aged 30 to 39 with Graves' hyperthyroidism that later progressed to Graves' ophthalmopathy.

This clonotype came up many times. The chain recombines TRBV12-3 or TRBV12-4 with TRBJ2-7, with 9 positions matching TRBD1. The junction had 10 bases not matched to a gene; V was cut back by 6 bases and J by 4 bases. This CDR3 comprises 15 residues. The CDR3 is CASRRTGTGTYEQYF. DNA for the CDR3: TGTGCCAGCAGGCGTACCGGGACAGGGACTTACGAGCAGTACTTC.

This clonotype was counted many times. This chain links TRBV5-1 with TRBJ2-3; 10 nucleotides agree with TRBD2. This CDR3 region has 19 residues. Germline CDR1 reads SGHRS; CDR2 reads YFSETQ. The V gene end was trimmed by 4 bases and the J gene end by 4 bases; junction bases not matched to a gene: 18. The CDR3 protein is CASSAARGLLAGWADTQYF. In DNA, the CDR3 is TGCGCCAGCAGCGCGGCCCGGGGCCTACTAGCGGGATGGGCAGATACGCAGTATTTT.

This clonotype was observed at least ten times. The chain has TRBV5-5 and TRBJ1-5; TRBD1 agrees at 11 bases. With 0 bases clipped from V and 9 bases from J, the junction kept 8 bases outside the gene matches. This CDR3 is 16 amino acids long. Germline CDR1 is SGHKS and CDR2 is YYEKEE (reference sequence). The DNA for the CDR3 is TGTGCCAGCAGCTTGGAAGGGACAGGGGGTTTTTGGCCCCAGCATTTT. Translating gives CASSLEGTGGFWPQHF.

This clonotype came up many times. The CDR3 loop is CASMIGGSSGANVLTF. The CDR3 DNA reads as TGTGCCAGCATGATCGGGGGTAGCTCTGGGGCCAACGTCCTGACTTTC. This chain joins TRBV28 and TRBJ2-6; tentative D call: TRBD2 (6 bases). The V gene's germline CDR1 is MDHEN and CDR2 SYDVKM. Trimming shortened V by 7 bases and J by 0 bases, and 13 bases separated the two germline ends. CDR3 length equals 16 residues.

The gene calls are TRBV4-1 and TRBJ2-7; no reliable D call. This CDR3 region has 14 residues. Germline-derived CDR1 and CDR2 are MGHRA and YSYEKL. V lost 0 bases, J lost 6 bases, and 12 bases lay in between. CDR3 sequence reads: CASSQEWELGEQYF. CDR3 sequence (DNA): TGCGCCAGCAGCCAAGAATGGGAACTGGGCGAGCAGTACTTC.

This clonotype was detected a few times. J is TRBJ1-1 and V is TRBV30; TRBD1 matches at 7 bases. CDR3 length: 18 amino acids. V shed 2 bases and J 4 bases; nucleotides not matched to a gene: 19. The germline V gene has CDR1 GTSNPN and CDR2 SVGIG (reference sequence). The CDR3 DNA follows: TGTGCCTGGAGTAGACCGGGACAGAGGCCCCGGTTGTTCACTGAAGCTTTCTTT. It specifies CAWSRPGQRPRLFTEAFF.

This clonotype was seen ten or more times. The V call is TRBV3-1, the J call TRBJ2-1; the D gene is possibly TRBD1 (5 bases). Per the germline V gene, CDR1 is LGHDT and CDR2 is YNNKEL (reference sequence). The CDR3 is 13 residues long. V dropped 4 bases and J dropped 9 bases, with 13 bases sitting between them. The CDR3 coding sequence is TGTGCCAGCAGCCGACAGTCTTTCGGTGAGCAGTTCTTC. Encoded protein: CASSRQSFGEQFF.

This clonotype was detected ten times or more. The V and J genes are TRBV7-6 and TRBJ2-7, with 8 positions matching TRBD2. Germline lookup yields CDR1 SGHVS and CDR2 FNYEAQ. The ends lost 4 bases at V and 5 bases at J; junction bases unmatched: 10. The CDR3 runs to 15 residues. The CDR3 region is CASSSLTGRAHEQYF. CDR3 coding DNA: TGTGCCAGCAGCTCCCTTACCGGGAGGGCTCACGAGCAGTACTTC. Using reference TRBV7-6 and TRBJ2-7 for the parts outside the CDR3, the full variable domain is GAGVSQSPRYKVTKRGQDVALRCDPISGHVSLYWYRQALGQGPEFLTYFNYEAQQDKSGLPNDRFSAERPEGSISTLTIQRTEQRDSAMYRCASSSLTGRAHEQYFGPGTRLTVT.

This clonotype was observed at least ten times. The chain combines TRBV28 with TRBJ2-7, with 10 bases aligning to TRBD1. The V and J ends lost 6 bases and 5 bases, in that order; junction bases with no gene match: 10. CDR1 MDHEN and CDR2 SYDVKM come from the germline V gene. CDR3 length: 15 amino acids. The CDR3 nucleotides read TGTGCCAGCAGACGGGACAGGGGATTAGGGCACGAGCAGTACTTC. Protein sequence: CASRRDRGLGHEQYF. Complete variable domain (other parts from reference TRBV28 and TRBJ2-7): DVKVTQSSRYLVKRTGEKVFLECVQDMDHENMFWYRQDPGLGLRLIYFSYDVKMKEKGDIPEGYSVSREKKERFSLILESASTNQTSMYLCASRRDRGLGHEQYFGPGTRLTVT.

This clonotype appeared many times. The V gene is TRBV6-5, the J gene TRBJ1-2; D ambiguous. V dropped 0 bases and J dropped 1 base, with 6 bases sitting between them. The CDR3 has 14 amino acids. The germline gives CDR1 MNHEY, CDR2 SVGAGI. The CDR3 protein is CASSYSSSNYGYTF. CDR3 coding DNA: TGTGCCAGCAGTTACTCTTCCAGTAACTATGGCTACACCTTC.

This clonotype was detected only a few times. V and J are TRBV19 and TRBJ2-2; D call uncertain. This CDR3 has 14 residues. The germline gives CDR1 LNHDA, CDR2 SQIVND (reference sequence). With 3 bases removed from V and 0 bases from J, the gap between germline ends came to 5 bases. CDR3: CASSIVPNTGELFF. The CDR3 nucleotides read TGTGCCAGTAGTATTGTCCCGAACACCGGGGAGCTGTTTTTT.

Comments on this clonotype: A single base separates this from a much larger clone, so it may be a read error. The CDR3 spells CSARDMGGDTEVFF. The CDR3 DNA is TGCAGTGCTAGAGATATGGGGGGTGACACTGAAGTTTTCTTT. The chain links TRBV20-1 to TRBJ1-1, with D possibly matching TRBD1 (5 bases). The germline CDR1 and CDR2 sequences are DFQATT and SNEGSKA (reference sequence). The CDR3 has 14 amino acids.

In its sample, this clonotype was seen a few times. This chain connects TRBV7-9 to TRBJ1-2, with unresolved D. Trimming removed 1 base from V and 4 bases from J, with 7 bases in between. The CDR3 consists of 13 residues. Germline V gene sequence: CDR1 SEHNR, CDR2 FQNEAQ (reference sequence). The CDR3 sequence is CASSLEQFYGYTF. The CDR3 DNA reads as TGTGCCAGCAGCTTAGAACAGTTCTATGGCTACACCTTC.

The sample holds a few counts of this clonotype. The chain links TRBV4-2 to TRBJ2-7; D remains ambiguous. The germline V and J ends were trimmed by 0 bases and 2 bases, with 11 bases remaining between them. Germline CDR1 and CDR2: LGHNA and YNFKEQ. The CDR3 spans 15 residues. The CDR3, as DNA: TGTGCCAGCAGCCAAGATTGGGCGCTCCCCTACGAGCAGTACTTC. Translating it yields CASSQDWALPYEQYF.

This clonotype was recorded many times. The V and J genes are TRBV28 and TRBJ2-3, with D unclear. Deletions cut 4 bases from V and 1 base from J, with 15 bases between. Germline CDR1 MDHEN, CDR2 SYDVKM. CDR3 length equals 16 residues. This chain's CDR3 is CASSSIIEVGTDTQYF. DNA of the CDR3: TGTGCCAGCAGTTCCATAATTGAGGTGGGCACAGATACGCAGTATTTT.

This clonotype was recorded at least ten times. The chain carries TRBV3-1 and TRBJ2-5; D is ambiguous. The CDR3 spans 14 residues. V dropped 0 bases and J dropped 1 base, with 6 bases sitting between them. Germline CDR1 is LGHDT and CDR2 is YNNKEL (reference sequence). The CDR3 nucleotides read TGTGCCAGCAGCCAAGATTCCTTCCAAGAGACCCAGTACTTC. This gives the protein CASSQDSFQETQYF.

The chain has TRBV5-8 and TRBJ2-2; 7 bases match TRBD2. CDR1 SGHTS and CDR2 YDEGEE come from the germline V gene. CDR3 length: 12 residues. The DNA of the CDR3 is TGTTATGGGCGGGAGTACACCGGGGAGCTGTTTTTT. Its translation is CYGREYTGELFF.

This clonotype was detected ten times or more. The chain joins TRBV30 to TRBJ2-3; TRBD2 aligns across 8 bases. J lost 0 bases, V lost 7 bases, and 6 bases had no gene match. This CDR3 has 14 residues. Germline CDR1 is GTSNPN and CDR2 is SVGIG (reference sequence). CDR3 residues: CAYQREWSTDTQYF. In nucleotides, the CDR3 is TGTGCCTACCAGCGGGAGTGGAGCACAGATACGCAGTATTTT.

This clonotype was counted many times. This chain connects TRBV28 to TRBJ2-2; D remains ambiguous. The V end lost 2 bases, the J end lost 5 bases, and 12 bases lay between the germline ends. The CDR3 sequence is 15 residues long. Germline V gives CDR1 MDHEN, CDR2 SYDVKM. The CDR3 region is CASSLLSPPTGELFF. In nucleotides, the CDR3 is TGTGCCAGCAGTTTACTATCCCCCCCGACCGGGGAGCTGTTTTTT.

The chain couples TRBV27 to TRBJ2-2, with D unclear. V shed 6 bases and J shed 2 bases, with 13 bases lying between them. CDR3 length: 15 amino acids. In germline, CDR1 is MNHEY, CDR2 SMNVEV (reference sequence). The chain's CDR3 is CASSNPRGNTGELFF. In DNA, the CDR3 is TGTGCCAGCAGCAATCCTCGTGGCAACACCGGGGAGCTGTTTTTT.

This clonotype has more than one count but fewer than ten. J is TRBJ1-4 and V is TRBV19; tentatively, D is TRBD1 (6 bases). Germline CDR1 LNHDA, CDR2 SQIVND (reference sequence). The V gene lost 3 bases and the J gene lost 7 bases, with 12 bases spanning the gap. The CDR3 is 14 amino acids. The CDR3 spells CASSIWQGSEKLFF. In nucleotides, the CDR3 is TGTGCCAGTAGTATTTGGCAGGGGAGTGAAAAACTGTTTTTT. The full variable domain, its missing parts supplied by reference TRBV19 and TRBJ1-4, is DGGITQSPKYLFRKEGQNVTLSCEQNLNHDAMYWYRQDPGQGLRLIYYSQIVNDFQKGDIAEGYSVSREKKESFPLTVTSAQKNPTAFYLCASSIWQGSEKLFFGSGTQLSVL.

This clonotype was observed at least ten times. V gene TRBV3-1 combines with J gene TRBJ2-7, with D possibly TRBD1 on 6 matching bases. V was pared by 1 base and J by 2 bases, with 15 bases between. This CDR3 has 16 residues. Germline-derived CDR1 and CDR2 are LGHDT and YNNKEL (reference sequence). The DNA of the CDR3 is TGTGCCAGCAGCCAAGTACAGGGTAGCAACACCTACGAGCAGTACTTC. Protein: CASSQVQGSNTYEQYF.

This clonotype was detected many times. The gene calls are TRBV12-3 or TRBV12-4 and TRBJ1-2; D gene ambiguous. The V end lost 1 base, the J end lost 7 bases, and 16 bases lay between the germline ends. This CDR3 region has 15 residues. Here the CDR3 DNA reads TGTGCCAGCAGTTTAGGAGGAGGGCAAACGACTGGCTACACCTTC. Protein sequence: CASSLGGGQTTGYTF.

Ten or more counts support this clonotype. The chain carries TRBV16 and TRBJ1-1, with D unresolved. Trimming stripped 0 bases from V and 0 bases from J, with 8 bases between. Germline loops: CDR1 KGHSY, CDR2 FQNENV. The CDR3 consists of 15 residues. CDR3 DNA sequence: TGTGCCAGCAGCCAATCAGTGTCGTTGAACACTGAAGCTTTCTTT. Translation gives CASSQSVSLNTEAFF.

In this sample, this clonotype turned up many times. V is TRBV20-1 and J is TRBJ2-7; 9 nucleotides match TRBD2. Germline assignment: CDR1 DFQATT and CDR2 SNEGSKA (reference sequence). V shed 7 bases, J shed 3 bases, and the junction held 4 bases outside the gene matches. This CDR3 contains 12 residues. The CDR3 region is CSVAGGHYEQYF. For the CDR3, the DNA is TGCAGTGTTGCGGGAGGGCACTACGAGCAGTACTTC.

This clonotype has a count of ten or more. The chain couples TRBV28 to TRBJ2-7; no reliable D call. Trimming pared 5 bases from V and 5 bases from J, leaving 16 bases between. This CDR3 is 14 amino acids long. The V gene's germline CDR1 is MDHEN and CDR2 SYDVKM. CDR3 nucleotides: TGTGCCAGCAGTCACTCTATAGGTGCGGACGAGCAGTACTTC. Encoded protein: CASSHSIGADEQYF.

The sample holds many counts of this clonotype. V and J are TRBV7-9 and TRBJ2-1; 11 nucleotides align to TRBD2. V gave up 1 base and J gave up 7 bases; unmatched junction bases: 9. CDR1 is SEHNR, CDR2 FQNEAQ, per germline (reference sequence). The CDR3 extends over 17 amino acids. The DNA of the CDR3 is TGTGCCAGCAGCTTAGACTCCCTCGGGACTAGCGGTAATGAGCAGTTCTTC. Its protein is CASSLDSLGTSGNEQFF.

This chain connects TRBV9 to TRBJ1-2, with D possibly matching TRBD1 (6 bases). This CDR3 has 14 amino acids. CDR1 is SGDLS, CDR2 YYNGEE, per germline. Trimming left V 3 bases short and J 10 bases short, with 19 bases between. The CDR3 sequence is CASSADSAGAVYTF. As DNA, the CDR3 is TGTGCCAGCAGCGCGGACAGTGCGGGGGCCGTCTACACCTTC.

This clonotype was picked up a small number of times. The chain recombines TRBV19 with TRBJ1-2; unclear D gene. The CDR3 runs to 17 residues. The germline V gene encodes CDR1 LNHDA and CDR2 SQIVND (reference sequence). V lost 3 bases to trimming and J lost 4 bases, with 21 bases between them. CDR3 coding DNA: TGTGCCAGTAGTATTAGCGCTCTCGAGACGAGACCCTATGGCTACACCTTC. Protein: CASSISALETRPYGYTF.

This clonotype was picked up many times. The chain is built from TRBV11-1 and TRBJ1-2; 7 bases are shared with TRBD1. J lost 4 bases, V lost 5 bases, and 13 bases had no gene match. Germline V gene lookup returns CDR1 SGHAT and CDR2 FQDESV (reference sequence). The length of the CDR3 is 16 residues. The CDR3, as DNA: TGTGCCAGCAGCCTAGGAGGAAGGGGGCGCGGCTATGGCTACACCTTC. Protein product: CASSLGGRGRGYGYTF. Full variable domain (remainder filled in from reference TRBV11-1 and TRBJ1-2): EAEVAQSPRYKITEKSQAVAFWCDPISGHATLYWYRQILGQGPELLVQFQDESVVDDSQLPKDRFSAERLKGVDSTLKIQPAELGDSAMYLCASSLGGRGRGYGYTFGSGTRLTVV.